A selection of T cell receptor beta chains follows, all from one sample in a study of T-cell memory formation after mild COVID-19. TCRdb independently ran MiXCR on the 5' RACE reads; one entry per CDR3 protein. The sample includes roughly 250,000 distinct CDR3 sequences, about 15% of them seen just once. Sequencing used PBMCs or a T cell subset sorted from them (not recorded which). Receptors were obtained from a man aged 18 to 35 who had mild COVID-19 (a few samples of this study predate the infection). Cell type and time point are not known. Both conserved end residues are part of each CDR3.

CDR3aa	v_gene	j_gene
CASSLVTPNIQYF	TRBV7-2	TRBJ2-4
CATSHRDREGTQHF	TRBV24-1	TRBJ1-5
CASSQDRGGANVLTF	TRBV4-1	TRBJ2-6
CASSLRGRTNSNQPQHF	TRBV27	TRBJ1-5
CASSPQGRSYGEQYF	TRBV2	TRBJ2-7
CASQSAGRTNEKLFF	TRBV5-1	TRBJ1-4
CATSRDVREAEQYF	TRBV15	TRBJ2-7
CASRGRTSGQETQYF	TRBV6-2/TRBV6-3	TRBJ2-5
CASSSSGYGYTF	TRBV12-3/TRBV12-4	TRBJ1-2
CASSESGGDTEAFF	TRBV2	TRBJ1-1
CSVGTGVAKNIQYF	TRBV29-1	TRBJ2-4
CASSSQGRGYGYTF	TRBV28	TRBJ1-2
CASSGQGAGEKLFF	TRBV9	TRBJ1-4
CASSLRTGTTGELFF	TRBV27	TRBJ2-2
CASSLNGDSYNEQFF	TRBV5-1	TRBJ2-1
CASSQENRITGELFF	TRBV4-3	TRBJ2-2
CSAGDRGQLNTEAFF	TRBV20-1	TRBJ1-1
CASNTGNQETQYF	TRBV12-3/TRBV12-4	TRBJ2-5
CASSRGDGDSEKLFF	TRBV4-3	TRBJ1-4
CASSAGDNSPLHF	TRBV10-1	TRBJ1-6
CASSKVGTEPYEQYF	TRBV21-1	TRBJ2-7
CASSPNQGSGNQPQHF	TRBV18	TRBJ1-5
CASSPQQGVNSPLHF	TRBV18	TRBJ1-6
CASSVNQGNEQFF	TRBV5-1	TRBJ2-1
CASRPDVSSGNTIYF	TRBV12-3/TRBV12-4	TRBJ1-3
CASSRNTGTKKTQYF	TRBV27	TRBJ2-5
CATTPLGGSTDTQYF	TRBV18	TRBJ2-3
CASSQVEGTVTDTQYF	TRBV4-3	TRBJ2-3
CASSTRQVNTGELFF	TRBV7-6	TRBJ2-2
CASSQKGVEETQYF	TRBV23-1	TRBJ2-5
CASSETAGAYGEKLFF	TRBV25-1	TRBJ1-4
CASSLRDTFSYEQYF	TRBV5-1	TRBJ2-7
CASSRLTGTQETQYF	TRBV5-1	TRBJ2-5
CATSDLGQGSDTQYF	TRBV24-1	TRBJ2-3
CASSLEGATQYF	TRBV5-5	TRBJ2-3
CASSQGPTYNSPLHF	TRBV4-1	TRBJ1-6
CATRYRVETQYF	TRBV28	TRBJ2-5
CSVQPGGTDTQYF	TRBV29-1	TRBJ2-3
CATSRDSGAEAFF	TRBV15	TRBJ1-1
CASSSRTGRDEDYGYTF	TRBV7-8	TRBJ1-2
CSAIRDRAYSNQPQHF	TRBV20-1	TRBJ1-5